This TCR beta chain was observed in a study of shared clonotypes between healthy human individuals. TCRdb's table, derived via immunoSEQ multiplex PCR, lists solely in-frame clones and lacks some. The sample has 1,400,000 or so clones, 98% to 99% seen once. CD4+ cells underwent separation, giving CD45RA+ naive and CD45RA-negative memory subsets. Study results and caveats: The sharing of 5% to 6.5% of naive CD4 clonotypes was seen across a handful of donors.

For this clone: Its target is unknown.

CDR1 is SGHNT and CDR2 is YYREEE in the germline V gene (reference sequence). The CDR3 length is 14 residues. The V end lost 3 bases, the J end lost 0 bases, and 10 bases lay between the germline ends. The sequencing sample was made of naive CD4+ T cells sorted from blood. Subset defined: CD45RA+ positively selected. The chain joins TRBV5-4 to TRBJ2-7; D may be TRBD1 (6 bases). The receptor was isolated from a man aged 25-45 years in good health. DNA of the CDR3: TGTGCCAGCAGCTCCGGACAGAGCTCCTACGAGCAGTACTTC. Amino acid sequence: CASSSGQSSYEQYF. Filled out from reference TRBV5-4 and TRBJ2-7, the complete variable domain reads ETGVTQSPTHLIKTRGQQVTLRCSSQSGHNTVSWYQQALGQGPQFIFQYYREEENGRGNFPPRFSGLQFPNYSSELNVNALELDDSALYLCASSSGQSSYEQYFGPGTRLTVT.